This TCR beta chain is from a study of human T cells and chemical hapten exposure. Germline V CDR1 and CDR2: SGHTA, FQGNSA. This CDR3 is 15 amino acids long. With 1 base removed from V and 8 bases from J, the gap between germline ends came to 12 bases. TCRdb reanalysed the RACE reads using MiXCR and keeps one entry per CDR3 protein. Among 55,000 to 75,000 distinct CDR3 sequences, around 6.3% were seen once, and the ten largest hold just under 3.5%. As for time point: healthy volunteer bleed at 6 weeks. Unfractionated whole blood was the source from which total RNA was extracted. The chain is built from TRBV7-2 and TRBJ1-6; TRBD1 is a possible D gene (5 bases). This sequence was found in a female donor in good health. Some clones in this sample may be carry-over from other donors' samples. Material: whole blood. The CDR3 region has the DNA TGTGCCAGCAGCTTAGTTACAGTCAGGGATTCACCCCTCCACTTT. Translation: CASSLVTVRDSPLHF.